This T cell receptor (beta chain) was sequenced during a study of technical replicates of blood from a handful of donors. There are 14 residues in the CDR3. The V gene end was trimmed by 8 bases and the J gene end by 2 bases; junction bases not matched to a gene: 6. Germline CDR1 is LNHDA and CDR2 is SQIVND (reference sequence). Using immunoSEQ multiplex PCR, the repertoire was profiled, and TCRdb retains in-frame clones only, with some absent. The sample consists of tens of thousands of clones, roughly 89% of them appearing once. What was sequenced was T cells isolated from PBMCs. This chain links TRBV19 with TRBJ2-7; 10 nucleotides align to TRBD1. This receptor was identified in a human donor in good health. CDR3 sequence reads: CASGAGQGPYEQYF. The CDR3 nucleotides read TGTGCCAGTGGAGCGGGACAGGGGCCCTACGAGCAGTACTTC. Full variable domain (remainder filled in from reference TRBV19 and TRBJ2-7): DGGITQSPKYLFRKEGQNVTLSCEQNLNHDAMYWYRQDPGQGLRLIYYSQIVNDFQKGDIAEGYSVSREKKESFPLTVTSAQKNPTAFYLCASGAGQGPYEQYFGPGTRLTVT.